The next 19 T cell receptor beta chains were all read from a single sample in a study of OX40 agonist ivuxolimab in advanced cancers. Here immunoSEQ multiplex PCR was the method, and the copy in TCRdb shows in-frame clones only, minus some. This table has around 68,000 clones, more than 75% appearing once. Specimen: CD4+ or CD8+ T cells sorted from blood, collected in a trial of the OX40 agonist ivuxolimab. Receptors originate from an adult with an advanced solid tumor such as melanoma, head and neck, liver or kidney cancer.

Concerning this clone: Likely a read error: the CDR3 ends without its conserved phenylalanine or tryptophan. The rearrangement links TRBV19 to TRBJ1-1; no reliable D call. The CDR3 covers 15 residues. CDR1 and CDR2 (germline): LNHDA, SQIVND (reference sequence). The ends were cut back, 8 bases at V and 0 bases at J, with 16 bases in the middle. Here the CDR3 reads CASGKNGMMNTEAFL. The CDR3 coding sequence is TGTGCCAGTGGAAAAAACGGGATGATGAACACTGAAGCTTTCCTT.

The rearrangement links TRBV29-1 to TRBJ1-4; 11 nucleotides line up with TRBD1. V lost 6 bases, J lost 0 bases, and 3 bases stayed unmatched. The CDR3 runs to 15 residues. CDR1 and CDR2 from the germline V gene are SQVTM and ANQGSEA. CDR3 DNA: TGCAGCGTACCGGGACAGGGGGCAACTAATGAAAAACTGTTTTTT. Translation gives CSVPGQGATNEKLFF.

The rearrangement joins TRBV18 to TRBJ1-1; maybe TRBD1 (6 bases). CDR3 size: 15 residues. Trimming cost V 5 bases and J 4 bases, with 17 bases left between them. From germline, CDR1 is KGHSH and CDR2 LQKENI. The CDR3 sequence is CASSVRGGWFTEAFF. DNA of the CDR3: TGTGCCAGCTCAGTCAGGGGAGGATGGTTCACTGAAGCTTTCTTT.

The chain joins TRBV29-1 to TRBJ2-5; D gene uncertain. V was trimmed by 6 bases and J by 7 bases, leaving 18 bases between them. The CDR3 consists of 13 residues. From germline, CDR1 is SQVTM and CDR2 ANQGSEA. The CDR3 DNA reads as TGCAGCGTAGGGCAGCCCCTCCTAAGGACCCAGTACTTC. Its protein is CSVGQPLLRTQYF.

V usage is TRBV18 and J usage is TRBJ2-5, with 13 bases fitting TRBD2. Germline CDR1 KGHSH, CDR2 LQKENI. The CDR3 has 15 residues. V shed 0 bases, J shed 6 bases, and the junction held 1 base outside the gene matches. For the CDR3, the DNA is TGTGCCAGCTCACCACCGACTAGCGGGGGGAAGACCCAGTACTTC. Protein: CASSPPTSGGKTQYF.

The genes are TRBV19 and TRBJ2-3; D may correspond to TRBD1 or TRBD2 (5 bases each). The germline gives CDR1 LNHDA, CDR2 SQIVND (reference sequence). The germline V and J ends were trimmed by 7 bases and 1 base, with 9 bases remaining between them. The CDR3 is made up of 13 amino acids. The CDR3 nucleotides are TGTGCCAGTAAGCAGGGAGGCACAGATACGCAGTATTTT. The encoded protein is CASKQGGTDTQYF.

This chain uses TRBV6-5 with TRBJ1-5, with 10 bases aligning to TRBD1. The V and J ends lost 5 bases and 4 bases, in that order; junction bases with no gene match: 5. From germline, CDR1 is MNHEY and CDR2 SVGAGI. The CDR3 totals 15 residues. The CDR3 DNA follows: TGTGCCAGCAGTACTAGGACAGGGGGGAATCAGCCCCAGCATTTT. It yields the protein CASSTRTGGNQPQHF.

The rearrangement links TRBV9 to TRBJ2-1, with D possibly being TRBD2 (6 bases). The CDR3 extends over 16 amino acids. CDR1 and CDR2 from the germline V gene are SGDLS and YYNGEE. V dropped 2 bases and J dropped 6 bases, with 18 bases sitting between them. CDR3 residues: CASSVSGAARLNEQFF. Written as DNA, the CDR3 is TGTGCCAGCAGCGTGTCGGGAGCCGCTCGCCTCAATGAGCAGTTCTTC.

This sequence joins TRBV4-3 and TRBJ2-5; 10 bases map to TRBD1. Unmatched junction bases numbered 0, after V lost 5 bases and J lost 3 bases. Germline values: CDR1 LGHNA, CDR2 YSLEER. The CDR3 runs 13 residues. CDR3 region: CASSGTGEETQYF. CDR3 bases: TGCGCCAGCAGCGGGACAGGGGAAGAGACCCAGTACTTC.

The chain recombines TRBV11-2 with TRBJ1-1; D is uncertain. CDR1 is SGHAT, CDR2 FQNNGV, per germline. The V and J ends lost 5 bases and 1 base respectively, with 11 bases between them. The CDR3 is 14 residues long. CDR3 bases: TGTGCCAGCAGCCCTATGGCGGGGAACACTGAAGCTTTCTTT. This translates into CASSPMAGNTEAFF. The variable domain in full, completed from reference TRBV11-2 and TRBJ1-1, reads EAGVAQSPRYKIIEKRQSVAFWCNPISGHATLYWYQQILGQGPKLLIQFQNNGVVDDSQLPKDRFSAERLKGVDSTLKIQPAKLEDSAVYLCASSPMAGNTEAFFGQGTRLTVV.

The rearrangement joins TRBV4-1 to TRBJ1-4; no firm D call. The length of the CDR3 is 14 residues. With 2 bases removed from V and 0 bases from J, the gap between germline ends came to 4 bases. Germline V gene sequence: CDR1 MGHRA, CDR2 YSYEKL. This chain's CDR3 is CASSQSATNEKLFF. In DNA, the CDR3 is TGCGCCAGCAGCCAATCCGCAACTAATGAAAAACTGTTTTTT.

The CDR3 DNA reads as TGTGCCAGCAGTGGTCCCCTCAGGGGACTCTCCTACAATGAGCAGTTCTTC. Its translation is CASSGPLRGLSYNEQFF. V and J are TRBV2 and TRBJ2-1; possibly TRBD1 or TRBD2 for D (6 bases each). Trimming left V 4 bases short and J 0 bases short, with 16 bases between. Germline values: CDR1 SNHLY, CDR2 FYNNEI. The CDR3 has 17 amino acids.

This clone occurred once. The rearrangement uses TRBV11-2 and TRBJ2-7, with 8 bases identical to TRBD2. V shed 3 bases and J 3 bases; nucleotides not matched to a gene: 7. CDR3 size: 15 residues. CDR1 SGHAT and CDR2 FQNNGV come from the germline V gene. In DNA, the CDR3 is TGTGCCAGCAGCTTCGGGGGGGCGAGGGGCTACGAGCAGTACTTC. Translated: CASSFGGARGYEQYF.

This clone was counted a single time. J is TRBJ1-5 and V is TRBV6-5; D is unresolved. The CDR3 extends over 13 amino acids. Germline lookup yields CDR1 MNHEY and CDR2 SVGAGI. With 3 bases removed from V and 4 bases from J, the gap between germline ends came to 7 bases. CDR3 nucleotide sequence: TGTGCCAGCAGTTATTCAGTTAATCAGCCCCAGCATTTT. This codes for CASSYSVNQPQHF.

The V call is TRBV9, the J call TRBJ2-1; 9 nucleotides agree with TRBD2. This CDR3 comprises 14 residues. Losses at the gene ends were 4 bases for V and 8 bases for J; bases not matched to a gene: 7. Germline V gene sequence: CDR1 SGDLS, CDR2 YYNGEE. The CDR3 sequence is CASSPRGGVYEQFF. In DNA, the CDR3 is TGTGCCAGCAGCCCGCGGGGGGGCGTCTATGAGCAGTTCTTC.

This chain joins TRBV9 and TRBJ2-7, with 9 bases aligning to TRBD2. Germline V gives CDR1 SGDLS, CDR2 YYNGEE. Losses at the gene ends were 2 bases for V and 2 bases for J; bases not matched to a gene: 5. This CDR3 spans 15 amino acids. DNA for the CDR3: TGTGCCAGCAGCGTTGTTAGCGGGGGAACCTACGAGCAGTACTTC. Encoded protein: CASSVVSGGTYEQYF. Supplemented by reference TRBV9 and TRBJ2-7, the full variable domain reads DSGVTQTPKHLITATGQRVTLRCSPRSGDLSVYWYQQSLDQGLQFLIQYYNGEERAKGNILERFSAQQFPDLHSELNLSSLELGDSALYFCASSVVSGGTYEQYFGPGTRLTVT.

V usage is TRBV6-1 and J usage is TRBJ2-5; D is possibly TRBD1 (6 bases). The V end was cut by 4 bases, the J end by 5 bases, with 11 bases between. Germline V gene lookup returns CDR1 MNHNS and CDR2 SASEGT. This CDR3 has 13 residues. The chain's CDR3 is CASSVQGWETQYF. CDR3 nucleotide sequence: TGTGCCAGCAGTGTACAGGGTTGGGAGACCCAGTACTTC.

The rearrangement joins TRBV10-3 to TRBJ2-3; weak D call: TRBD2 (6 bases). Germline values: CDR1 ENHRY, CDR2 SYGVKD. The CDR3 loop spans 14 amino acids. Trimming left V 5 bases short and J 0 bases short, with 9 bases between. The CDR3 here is CAISWGVSTDTQYF. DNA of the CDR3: TGTGCCATCAGTTGGGGGGTTAGCACAGATACGCAGTATTTT.

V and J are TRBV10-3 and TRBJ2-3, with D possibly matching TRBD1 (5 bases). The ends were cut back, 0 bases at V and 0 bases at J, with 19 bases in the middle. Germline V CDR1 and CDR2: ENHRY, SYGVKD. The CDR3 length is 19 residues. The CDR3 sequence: CAISESTFSDTYSTDTQYF. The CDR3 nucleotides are TGTGCCATCAGTGAGTCCACCTTTTCGGACACCTATAGCACAGATACGCAGTATTTT.